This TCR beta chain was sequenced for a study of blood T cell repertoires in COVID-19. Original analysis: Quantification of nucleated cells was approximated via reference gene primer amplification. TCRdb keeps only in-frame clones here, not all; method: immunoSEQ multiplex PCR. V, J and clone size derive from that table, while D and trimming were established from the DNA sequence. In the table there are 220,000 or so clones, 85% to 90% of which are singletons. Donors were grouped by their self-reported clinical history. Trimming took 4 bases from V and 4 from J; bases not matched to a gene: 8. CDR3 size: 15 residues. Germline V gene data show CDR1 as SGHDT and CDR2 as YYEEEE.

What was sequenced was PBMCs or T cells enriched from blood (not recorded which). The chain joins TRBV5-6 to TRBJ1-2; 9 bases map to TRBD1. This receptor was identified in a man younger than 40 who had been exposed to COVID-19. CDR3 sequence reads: CASSAAQGASYGYTF. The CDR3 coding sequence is TGTGCCAGCAGCGCTGCACAGGGGGCGAGCTATGGCTACACCTTC.